This entry features one TCR beta chain sequence. What it binds is not known. This sample stems from a study of Ad26.COV2.S vaccination and SARS-CoV-2 variants. Study-wide context: Ad26.COV2.S shots went into the muscle once or twice, 56 days apart.

Looked up from germline, CDR1 is LNHDA and CDR2 is SQIVND (reference sequence). Trimming at V came to 4 bases and at J to 6 bases, leaving 3 bases not matched to a gene. The CDR3 has 12 amino acids. The table came from immunoSEQ multiplex PCR; TCRdb's copy has only in-frame clones and leaves some out. The sample lists 350,000 to 600,000 clones; approximately 90% were seen once. Noted treatment: approximately 18 received Ad26.COV2.S at low or high dose, single or two shots; several received placebo; per-sample allocation not given. Each sample was drawn 63 days after the first injection (of vaccine or placebo). Within Boston, the person who donated was an adult of 18-55 years. Expressing Wuhan-strain SARS-CoV-2 spike, an Ad26 vector served as the vaccine. General study findings and limits: Substantial post-vaccination breadth of spike-specific CD8+ and CD4+ T cell responses was reported.

The specimen was peripheral blood, collected in a trial of Ad26.COV2.S vaccine versus placebo. The rearrangement uses TRBV19 and TRBJ2-7; 7 bases fit TRBD1. The clonotype was recovered from a person between 18 and 59 years old who received the Ad26.COV2.S COVID-19 vaccine or a placebo. The CDR3 protein is CASSTYRGEQYF. CDR3 DNA: TGTGCCAGTAGTACGTACAGGGGCGAGCAGTACTTC.